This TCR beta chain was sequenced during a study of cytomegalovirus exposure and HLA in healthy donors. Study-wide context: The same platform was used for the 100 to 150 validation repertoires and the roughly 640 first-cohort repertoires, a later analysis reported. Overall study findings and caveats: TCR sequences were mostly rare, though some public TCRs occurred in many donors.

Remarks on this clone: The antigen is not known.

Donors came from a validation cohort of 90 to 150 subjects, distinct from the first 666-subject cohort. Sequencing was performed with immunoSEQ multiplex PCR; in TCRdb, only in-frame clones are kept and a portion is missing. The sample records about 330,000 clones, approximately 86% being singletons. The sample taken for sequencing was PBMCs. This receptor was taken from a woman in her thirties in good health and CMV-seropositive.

CDR3 loop: CSVEEAGGVYGYTF. CDR3 bases: TGCAGCGTTGAGGAGGCGGGAGGGGTCTATGGCTACACCTTC. The gene calls are TRBV29-1 and TRBJ1-2; D is perhaps TRBD1 (5 bases). The CDR3 runs to 14 residues. The V end was cut by 3 bases, the J end by 4 bases, with 15 bases between. CDR1 and CDR2 (germline): SQVTM, ANQGSEA.